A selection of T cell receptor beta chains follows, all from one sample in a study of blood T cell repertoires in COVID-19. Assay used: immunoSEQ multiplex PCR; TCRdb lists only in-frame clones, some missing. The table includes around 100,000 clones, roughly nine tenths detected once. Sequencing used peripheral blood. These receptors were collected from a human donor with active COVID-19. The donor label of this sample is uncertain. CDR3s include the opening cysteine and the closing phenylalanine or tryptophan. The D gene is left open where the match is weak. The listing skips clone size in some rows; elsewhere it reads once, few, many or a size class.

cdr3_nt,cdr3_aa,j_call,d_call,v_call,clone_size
TGTGCCAGCAGTTCCACCTTGAGCTCCTACAATGAGCAGTTCTTC,CASSSTLSSYNEQFF,TRBJ2-1,NA,TRBV6-6,once
TGTGCCAGCAGTCGTACAGCCCTACCCCCGAGTGGCTACACCTTC,CASSRTALPPSGYTF,TRBJ1-2,NA,TRBV6-5,once
TGTGCCAGCAGCCATACAACGACCGGGTCCTCCGACAATGAGCAGTTCTTC,CASSHTTTGSSDNEQFF,TRBJ2-1,NA,TRBV4-2,NA
TGTGCCACCAAGGGGGAACTCTACGAGCAGTACTTC,CATKGELYEQYF,TRBJ2-7,NA,TRBV24-1,NA
TGTGCCAGCAGTCAGGGTGTAAGCTATGGCTACACCTTC,CASSQGVSYGYTF,TRBJ1-2,NA,TRBV16,few
TGTGCCAGTGGGATGGAAAACCCGGGACAGGGGAACACCGGGGAGCTGTTTTTT,CASGMENPGQGNTGELFF,TRBJ2-2,TRBD1,TRBV5-5,NA
TGTGCCAGCAGCTTAGGACTAAGCTCCTACGAGCAGTACTTC,CASSLGLSSYEQYF,TRBJ2-7,NA,TRBV7-2,NA
TGTGCCACCACCGGCCCGCCCCGGGGCACCGGGGAGCTGTTTTTT,CATTGPPRGTGELFF,TRBJ2-2,NA,TRBV6-5,NA
TGTGCCACCAGCAGAGGGACAGCGGGGTTAGGGATGGAGACCCAGTACTTC,CATSRGTAGLGMETQYF,TRBJ2-5,NA,TRBV15,NA
TGTGCCAGCAGCTTGAACAGGGGAGGTACGCAGTATTTT,CASSLNRGGTQYF,TRBJ2-3,NA,TRBV11-2,NA
TGTGCCAGCAGTCAGACAGGCACGGGCTACACCTTC,CASSQTGTGYTF,TRBJ1-2,NA,TRBV6-2/TRBV6-3,NA
TGTGCCAGCAGGATCACAGGAAGCTATGGCTACACCTTC,CASRITGSYGYTF,TRBJ1-2,NA,TRBV11-2,NA
TGTGCCAGCTCACCAGGGTTCGCGGGCCCAGATACGCAGTATTTT,CASSPGFAGPDTQYF,TRBJ2-3,NA,TRBV18,NA
TGTGCCAGCAGCGTGGCGGGACAGGGACTCTATGGCTACACCTTC,CASSVAGQGLYGYTF,TRBJ1-2,TRBD1,TRBV9,NA
TGTGCCAGCAGCCTCCAGGACAGCGGGACAGGGGTCGGAAATGAAAAACTGTTTTTT,CASSLQDSGTGVGNEKLFF,TRBJ1-4,TRBD1,TRBV3-1/TRBV3-2,NA
TGTGCCAGCAGTGAAGGAGGAGACAGGGTGGAGACCCAGTACTTC,CASSEGGDRVETQYF,TRBJ2-5,TRBD1,TRBV6-1,NA
TGCGCCAGCAGCCCGGAGAGGTACACTGAAGCTTTCTTT,CASSPERYTEAFF,TRBJ1-1,NA,TRBV4-3,NA
TGTGCCAGTGCCTACTCCCCCGGGACAGGGGTGTCCTACGAGCAGTACTTC,CASAYSPGTGVSYEQYF,TRBJ2-7,TRBD1,TRBV30,NA
TGTGCCAGCAGTCCCTCCGGGACAGGGAAGGCAGATACGCAGTATTTT,CASSPSGTGKADTQYF,TRBJ2-3,TRBD1,TRBV28,NA
TGCGCCAGCAGCGATCAGACAGGGGGGTATTACGAGCAGTACTTC,CASSDQTGGYYEQYF,TRBJ2-7,TRBD1,TRBV5-1,NA
TGTGCCAGCAGCCTCCCAGGGATCGTCTATGGCTACACCTTC,CASSLPGIVYGYTF,TRBJ1-2,NA,TRBV5-8,once
TGCAGTGCTAGTGGGACAGGGGGCAAGGGCACTGAAGCTTTCTTT,CSASGTGGKGTEAFF,TRBJ1-1,TRBD1,TRBV20-1,NA